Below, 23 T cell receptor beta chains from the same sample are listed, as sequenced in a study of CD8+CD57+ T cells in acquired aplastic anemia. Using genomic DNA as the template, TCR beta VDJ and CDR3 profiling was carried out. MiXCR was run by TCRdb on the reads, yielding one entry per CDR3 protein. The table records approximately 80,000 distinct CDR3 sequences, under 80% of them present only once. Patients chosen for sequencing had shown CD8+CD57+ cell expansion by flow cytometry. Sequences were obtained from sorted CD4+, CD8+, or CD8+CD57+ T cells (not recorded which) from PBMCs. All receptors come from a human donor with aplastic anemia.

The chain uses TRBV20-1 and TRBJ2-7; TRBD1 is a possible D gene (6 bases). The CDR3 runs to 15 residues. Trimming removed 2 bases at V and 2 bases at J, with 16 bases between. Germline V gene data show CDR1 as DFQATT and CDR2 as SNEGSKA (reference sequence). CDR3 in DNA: TGCAGTGCTAGACCTTCGGGGACACGGGCCTACGAGCAGTACTTC. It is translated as CSARPSGTRAYEQYF.

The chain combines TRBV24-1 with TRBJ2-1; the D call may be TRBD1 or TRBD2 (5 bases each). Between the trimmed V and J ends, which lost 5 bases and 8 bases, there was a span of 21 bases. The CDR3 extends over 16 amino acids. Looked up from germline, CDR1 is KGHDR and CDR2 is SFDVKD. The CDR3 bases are TGTGCCACCAGTGGATTGAGGGGCGGTTTCTTCGATGAGCAGTTCTTC. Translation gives CATSGLRGGFFDEQFF.

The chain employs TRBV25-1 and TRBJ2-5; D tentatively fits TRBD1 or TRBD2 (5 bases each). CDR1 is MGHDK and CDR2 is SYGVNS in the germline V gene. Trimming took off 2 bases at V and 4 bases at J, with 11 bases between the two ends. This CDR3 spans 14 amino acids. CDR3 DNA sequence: TGTGCCAGCAGTGAAGTGGGGGACGCAGAGACCCAGTACTTC. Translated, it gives CASSEVGDAETQYF.

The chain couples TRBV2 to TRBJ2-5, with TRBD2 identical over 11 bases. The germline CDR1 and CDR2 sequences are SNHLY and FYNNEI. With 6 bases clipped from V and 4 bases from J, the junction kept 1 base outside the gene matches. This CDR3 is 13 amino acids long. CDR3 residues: CASRGTSGETQYF. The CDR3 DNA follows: TGTGCCAGCAGGGGGACTAGCGGAGAGACCCAGTACTTC. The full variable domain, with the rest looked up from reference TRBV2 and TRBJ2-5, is EPEVTQTPSHQVTQMGQEVILRCVPISNHLYFYWYRQILGQKVEFLVSFYNNEISEKSEIFDDQFSVERPDGSNFTLKIRSTKLEDSAMYFCASRGTSGETQYFGPGTRLLVL.

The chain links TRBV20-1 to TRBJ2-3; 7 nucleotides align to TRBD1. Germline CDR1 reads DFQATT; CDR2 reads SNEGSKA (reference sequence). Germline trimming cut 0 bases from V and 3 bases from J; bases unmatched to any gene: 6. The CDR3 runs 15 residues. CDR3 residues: CSARETTGLTDTQYF. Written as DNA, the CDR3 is TGCAGTGCTAGAGAGACGACAGGGTTGACAGATACGCAGTATTTT.

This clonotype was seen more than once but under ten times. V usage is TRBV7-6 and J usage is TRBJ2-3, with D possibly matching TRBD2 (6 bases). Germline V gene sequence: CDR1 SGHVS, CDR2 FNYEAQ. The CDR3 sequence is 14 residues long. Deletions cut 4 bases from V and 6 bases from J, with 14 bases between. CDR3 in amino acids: CASSSAGPEDTQYF. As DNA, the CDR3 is TGTGCCAGCAGCTCGGCGGGGCCAGAGGATACGCAGTATTTT.

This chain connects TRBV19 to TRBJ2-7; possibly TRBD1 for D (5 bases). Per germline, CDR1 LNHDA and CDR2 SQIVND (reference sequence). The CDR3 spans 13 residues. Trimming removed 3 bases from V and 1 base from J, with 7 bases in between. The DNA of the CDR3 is TGTGCCAGTAGTATGGGGCAGTCCTACGAGCAGTACTTC. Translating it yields CASSMGQSYEQYF.

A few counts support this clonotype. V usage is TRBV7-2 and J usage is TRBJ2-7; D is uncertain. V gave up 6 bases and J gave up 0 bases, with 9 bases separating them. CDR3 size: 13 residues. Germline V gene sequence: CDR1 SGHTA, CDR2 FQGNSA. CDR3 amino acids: CASSQSSSYEQYF. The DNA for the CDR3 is TGTGCCAGCAGTCAAAGCAGCTCCTACGAGCAGTACTTC.

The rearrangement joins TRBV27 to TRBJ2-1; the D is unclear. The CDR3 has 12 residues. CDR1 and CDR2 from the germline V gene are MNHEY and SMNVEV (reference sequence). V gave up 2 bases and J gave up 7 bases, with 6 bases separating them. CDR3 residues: CASSLIGNEQFF. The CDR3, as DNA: TGTGCCAGCAGTTTAATCGGGAATGAGCAGTTCTTC.

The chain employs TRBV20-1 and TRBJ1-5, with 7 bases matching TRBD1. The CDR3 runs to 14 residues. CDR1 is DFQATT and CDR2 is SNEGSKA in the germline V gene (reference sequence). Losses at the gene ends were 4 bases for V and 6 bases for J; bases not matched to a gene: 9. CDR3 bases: TGCAGTGCTACCACAGGGGCGAAGGGTCAGCCCCAGCATTTT. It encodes CSATTGAKGQPQHF.

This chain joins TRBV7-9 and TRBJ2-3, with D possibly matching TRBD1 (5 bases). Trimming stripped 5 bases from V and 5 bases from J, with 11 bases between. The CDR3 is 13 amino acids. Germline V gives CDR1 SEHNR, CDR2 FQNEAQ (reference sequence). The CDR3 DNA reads TGTGCCAGCAGCCCATCAGACAGAGATACGCAGTATTTT. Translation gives CASSPSDRDTQYF.

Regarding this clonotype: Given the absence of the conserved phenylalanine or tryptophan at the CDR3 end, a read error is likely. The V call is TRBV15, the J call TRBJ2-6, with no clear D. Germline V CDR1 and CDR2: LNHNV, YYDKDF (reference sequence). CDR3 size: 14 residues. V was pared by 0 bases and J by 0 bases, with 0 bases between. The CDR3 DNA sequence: TGTGCCACCAGCAGAGACTCTGGGGCCAACGTCCTGACTCTC. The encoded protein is CATSRDSGANVLTL.

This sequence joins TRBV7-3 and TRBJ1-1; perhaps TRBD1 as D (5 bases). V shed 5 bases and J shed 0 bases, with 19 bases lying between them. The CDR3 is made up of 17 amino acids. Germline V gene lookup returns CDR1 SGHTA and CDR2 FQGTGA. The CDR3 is CASSVEGVRSLNTEAFF. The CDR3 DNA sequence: TGTGCCAGCAGCGTAGAAGGGGTGAGGTCCTTGAACACTGAAGCTTTCTTT.

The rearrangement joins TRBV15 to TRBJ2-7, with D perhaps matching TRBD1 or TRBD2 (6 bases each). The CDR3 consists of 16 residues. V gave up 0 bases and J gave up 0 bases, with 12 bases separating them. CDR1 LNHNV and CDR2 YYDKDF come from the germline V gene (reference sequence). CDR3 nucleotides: TGTGCCACCAGCAGAGATAAGGGGGGCCTCTCCTACGAGCAGTACTTC. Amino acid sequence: CATSRDKGGLSYEQYF.

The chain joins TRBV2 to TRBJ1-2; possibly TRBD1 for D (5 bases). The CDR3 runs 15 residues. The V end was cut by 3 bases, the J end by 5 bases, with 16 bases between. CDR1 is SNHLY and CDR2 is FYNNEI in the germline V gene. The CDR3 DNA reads TGTGCCAGCAGTGAGGGAGGGGTAGGATTATATGGCTACACCTTC. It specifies CASSEGGVGLYGYTF.

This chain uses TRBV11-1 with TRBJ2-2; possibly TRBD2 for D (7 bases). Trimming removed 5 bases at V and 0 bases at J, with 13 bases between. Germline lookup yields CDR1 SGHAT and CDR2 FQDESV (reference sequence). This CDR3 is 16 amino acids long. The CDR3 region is CASSGGAGTNTGELFF. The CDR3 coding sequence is TGTGCCAGCAGCGGGGGGGCAGGGACGAACACCGGGGAGCTGTTTTTT. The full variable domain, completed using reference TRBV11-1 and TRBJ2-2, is EAEVAQSPRYKITEKSQAVAFWCDPISGHATLYWYRQILGQGPELLVQFQDESVVDDSQLPKDRFSAERLKGVDSTLKIQPAELGDSAMYLCASSGGAGTNTGELFFGEGSRLTVL.

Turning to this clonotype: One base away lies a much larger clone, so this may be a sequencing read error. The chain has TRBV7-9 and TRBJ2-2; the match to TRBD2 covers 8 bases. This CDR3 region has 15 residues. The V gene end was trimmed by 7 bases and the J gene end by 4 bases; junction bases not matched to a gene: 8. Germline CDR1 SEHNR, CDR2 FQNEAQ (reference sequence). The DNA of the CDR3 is TGTGCCAGCAATAAGGGACTAGAGGGCACCGGGGAGCTGTTTTTT. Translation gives CASNKGLEGTGELFF.

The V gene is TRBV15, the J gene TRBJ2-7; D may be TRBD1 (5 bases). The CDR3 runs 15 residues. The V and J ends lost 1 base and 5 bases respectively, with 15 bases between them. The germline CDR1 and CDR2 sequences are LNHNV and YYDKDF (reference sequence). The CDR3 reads CATSRAARAPHEQYF. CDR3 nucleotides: TGTGCCACCAGCAGAGCGGCCAGGGCGCCCCACGAGCAGTACTTC.

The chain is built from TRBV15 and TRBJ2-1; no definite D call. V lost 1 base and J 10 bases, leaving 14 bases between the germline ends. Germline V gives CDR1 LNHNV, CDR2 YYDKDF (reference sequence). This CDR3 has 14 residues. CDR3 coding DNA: TGTGCCACCAGCAGAGGGGGTGATTTAGTGGAGCAGTTCTTC. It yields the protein CATSRGGDLVEQFF. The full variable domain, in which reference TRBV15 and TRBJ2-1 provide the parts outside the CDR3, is DAMVIQNPRYQVTQFGKPVTLSCSQTLNHNVMYWYQQKSSQAPKLLFHYYDKDFNNEADTPDNFQSRRPNTSFCFLDIRSPGLGDTAMYLCATSRGGDLVEQFFGPGTRLTVL.

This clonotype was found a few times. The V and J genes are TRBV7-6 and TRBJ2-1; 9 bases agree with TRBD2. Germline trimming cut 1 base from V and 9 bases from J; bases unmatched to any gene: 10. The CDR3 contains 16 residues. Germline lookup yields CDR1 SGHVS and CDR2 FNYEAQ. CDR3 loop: CASSLEVGGTSLEQFF. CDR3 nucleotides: TGTGCCAGCAGCTTAGAGGTCGGGGGGACTAGCCTTGAGCAGTTCTTC.

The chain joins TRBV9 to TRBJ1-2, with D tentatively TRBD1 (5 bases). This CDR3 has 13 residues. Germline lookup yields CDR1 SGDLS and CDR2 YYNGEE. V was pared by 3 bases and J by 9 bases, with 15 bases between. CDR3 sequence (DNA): TGTGCCAGCAGCGCCGCCGGGGGGAATAGCTACACCTTC. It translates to CASSAAGGNSYTF.

The chain's CDR3 is CASSQPDRGQETQYF. Here the CDR3 DNA reads TGTGCCAGCAGCCAACCCGACAGGGGGCAAGAGACCCAGTACTTC. V gene TRBV16 combines with J gene TRBJ2-5; 9 nucleotides match TRBD1. CDR1 and CDR2 from the germline V gene are KGHSY and FQNENV. CDR3 size: 15 residues. The ends lost 2 bases at V and 2 bases at J; junction bases unmatched: 3.

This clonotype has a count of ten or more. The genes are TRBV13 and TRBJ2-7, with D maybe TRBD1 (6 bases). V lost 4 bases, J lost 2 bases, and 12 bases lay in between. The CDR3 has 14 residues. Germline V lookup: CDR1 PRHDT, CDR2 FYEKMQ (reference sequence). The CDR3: CASSSRTAAYEQYF. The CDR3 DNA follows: TGTGCCAGCAGCTCCCGGACAGCAGCCTACGAGCAGTACTTC.